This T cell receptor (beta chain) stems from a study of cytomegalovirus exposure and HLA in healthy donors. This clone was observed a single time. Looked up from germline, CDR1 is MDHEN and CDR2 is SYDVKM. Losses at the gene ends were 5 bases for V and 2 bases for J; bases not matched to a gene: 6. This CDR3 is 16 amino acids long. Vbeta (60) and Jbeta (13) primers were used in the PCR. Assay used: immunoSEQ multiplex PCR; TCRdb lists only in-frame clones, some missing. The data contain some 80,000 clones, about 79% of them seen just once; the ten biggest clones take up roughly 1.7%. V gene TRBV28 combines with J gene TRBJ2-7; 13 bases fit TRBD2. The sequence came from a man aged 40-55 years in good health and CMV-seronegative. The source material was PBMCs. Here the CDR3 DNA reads TGTGCCAGCAGTCAGAACGGACTAGCGGGAGCCTACGAGCAGTACTTC. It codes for CASSQNGLAGAYEQYF.